These 5 T cell receptor beta chains came from one sample sequenced in a study of tumor-infiltrating lymphocytes in primary liver carcinoma. A primer in the constant region served to generate TCR beta cDNA from 500 ng of total RNA. Generation of the TCR beta libraries relied on three nested multiplex PCR rounds using slightly modified ARM-PCR. TRBV1-TRBV30 forward and Cbeta reverse primers drove the first two roughly 10-cycle rounds. TCRdb processed the multiplex PCR reads anew with MiXCR; each CDR3 protein has one entry. The sample consists of almost 200,000 distinct CDR3 sequences, 65% of them appearing once. It was unsorted whole blood that yielded blood RNA, and germline DNA was also extracted. Sequencing used peripheral blood. All receptors derive from a woman in her sixties or seventies with primary liver carcinoma and hepatitis B virus infection.

To note about this clonotype: Germline is not matched at one junction end, which may reflect a read error. CDR3 coding DNA: TGTGCCAGTAGTTATAGGAGACCCGGGGAGCTGTTTTTT. Protein product: CASSYRRPGELFF. This rearrangement joins TRBV12-3 or TRBV12-4 to TRBJ2-2, with D hard to call. The length of the CDR3 is 13 residues.

This clonotype was observed a handful of times. An end of the junction differs from the germline gene, which may be a read error. The rearrangement joins TRBV12-3 or TRBV12-4 to TRBJ2-3; 7 positions agree with TRBD1. The CDR3 has 17 amino acids. The CDR3 region is CVSSSTGTPQGADTQYF. The DNA for the CDR3 is TGTGTCAGCAGTTCAACCGGTACCCCGCAGGGGGCAGATACGCAGTATTTT.

This clonotype is medium-sized. This rearrangement joins TRBV11-3 to TRBJ2-2, with D tentatively TRBD1 (6 bases). Per the germline V gene, CDR1 is SGHNT and CDR2 is YENEEA. The CDR3 extends over 16 amino acids. V gave up 1 base and J gave up 3 bases, with 12 bases separating them. For the CDR3, the DNA is TGTGCCAGCAGCTTAGGAGGTGCAGGGGACACCGGGGAGCTGTTTTTT. It translates to CASSLGGAGDTGELFF.

The chain employs TRBV6-5 and TRBJ2-1; D might be TRBD1 or TRBD2, each matching 5 bases. This CDR3 comprises 17 residues. The V end lost 3 bases, the J end lost 8 bases, and 23 bases lay between the germline ends. Per the germline V gene, CDR1 is MNHEY and CDR2 is SVGAGI. In DNA, the CDR3 is TGTGCCAGCAGTTATTGGGCTAGAGGGAGAGCCAGGGATGAGCAGTTCTTC. It yields the protein CASSYWARGRARDEQFF.

On this clonotype: A much larger clonotype is one base distant, so this may be a read error. The rearrangement uses TRBV4-1 and TRBJ2-3, with D hard to call. Germline loops: CDR1 MGHRA, CDR2 YSYEKL. This CDR3 spans 13 amino acids. The CDR3 loop reads CTSSQAPGDTQYF. The CDR3 nucleotides are TGCACCAGCAGCCAAGCTCCGGGAGATACGCAGTATTTT.